The present T cell receptor (beta chain) was sequenced within a study of T-cell memory formation after mild COVID-19. Study outcomes and limitations: Among clones peaking at day 37 in the second wave, SARS-CoV-2 specificity remained unconfirmed.

Regarding this clonotype: The antigen is not known.

This CDR3 is 17 amino acids long. V lost 1 base to trimming and J lost 9 bases; unmatched junction nucleotides: 12. Per the germline V gene, CDR1 is SNHLY and CDR2 is FYNNEI. In TCRdb, the 5' RACE reads were re-called with MiXCR into one record per CDR3 protein. The data show 350,000 or so distinct CDR3 sequences, with 10% to 15% seen just once and about 21% held by the top ten. This clonotype was sampled from a man in his late teens or twenties who had mild COVID-19 (a few samples of this study predate the infection). Cell type and time point are not known. The V and J genes are TRBV2 and TRBJ2-1; TRBD2 agrees at 10 bases. Sequenced sample: PBMCs or a T cell subset sorted from them (not recorded which). The CDR3 DNA reads TGTGCCAGCAGTGAAGGCCCCGGACTAGCGGAGATCAGTGAGCAGTTCTTC. It yields the protein CASSEGPGLAEISEQFF.